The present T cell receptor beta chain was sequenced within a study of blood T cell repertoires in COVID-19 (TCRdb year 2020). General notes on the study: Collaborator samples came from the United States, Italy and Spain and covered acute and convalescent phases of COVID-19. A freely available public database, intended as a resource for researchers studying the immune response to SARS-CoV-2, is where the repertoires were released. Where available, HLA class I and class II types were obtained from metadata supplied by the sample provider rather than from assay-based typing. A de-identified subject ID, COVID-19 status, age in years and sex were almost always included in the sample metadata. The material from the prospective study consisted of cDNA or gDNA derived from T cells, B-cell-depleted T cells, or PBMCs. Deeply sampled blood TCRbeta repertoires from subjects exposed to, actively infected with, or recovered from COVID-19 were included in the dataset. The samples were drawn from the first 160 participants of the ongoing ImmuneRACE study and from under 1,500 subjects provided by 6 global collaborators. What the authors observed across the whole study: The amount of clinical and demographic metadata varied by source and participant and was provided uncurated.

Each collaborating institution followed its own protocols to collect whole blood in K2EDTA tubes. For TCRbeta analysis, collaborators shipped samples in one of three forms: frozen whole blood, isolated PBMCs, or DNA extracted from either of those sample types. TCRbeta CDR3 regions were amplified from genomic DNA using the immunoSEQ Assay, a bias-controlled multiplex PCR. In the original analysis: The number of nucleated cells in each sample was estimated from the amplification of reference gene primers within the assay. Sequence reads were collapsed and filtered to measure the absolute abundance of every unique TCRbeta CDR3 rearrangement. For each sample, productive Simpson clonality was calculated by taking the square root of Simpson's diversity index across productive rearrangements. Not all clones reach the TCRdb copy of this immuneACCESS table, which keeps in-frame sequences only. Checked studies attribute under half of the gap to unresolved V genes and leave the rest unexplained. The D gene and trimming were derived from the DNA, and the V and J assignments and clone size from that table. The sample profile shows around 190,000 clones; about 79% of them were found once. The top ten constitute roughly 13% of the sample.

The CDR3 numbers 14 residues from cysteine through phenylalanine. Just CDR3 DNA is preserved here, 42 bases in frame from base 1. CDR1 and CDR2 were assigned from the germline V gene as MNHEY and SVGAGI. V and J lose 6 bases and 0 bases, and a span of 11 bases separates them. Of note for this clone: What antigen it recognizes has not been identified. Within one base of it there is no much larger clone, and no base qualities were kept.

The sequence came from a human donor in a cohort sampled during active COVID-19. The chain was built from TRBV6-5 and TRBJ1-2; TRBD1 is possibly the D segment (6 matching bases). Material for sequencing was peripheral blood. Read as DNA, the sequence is TGTGCCAGCAGAACACGGACAGCTAACTATGGCTACACCTTC. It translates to CASRTRTANYGYTF.